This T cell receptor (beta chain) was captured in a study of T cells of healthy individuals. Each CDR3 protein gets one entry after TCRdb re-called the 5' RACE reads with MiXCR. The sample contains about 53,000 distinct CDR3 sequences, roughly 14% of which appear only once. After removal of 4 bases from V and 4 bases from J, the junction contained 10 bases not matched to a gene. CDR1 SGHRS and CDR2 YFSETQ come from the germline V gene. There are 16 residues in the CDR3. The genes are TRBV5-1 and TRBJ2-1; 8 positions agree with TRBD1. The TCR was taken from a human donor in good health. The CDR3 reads CASSPTDRGVYNEQFF. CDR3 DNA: TGCGCCAGCAGCCCCACCGACAGGGGCGTATACAATGAGCAGTTCTTC.